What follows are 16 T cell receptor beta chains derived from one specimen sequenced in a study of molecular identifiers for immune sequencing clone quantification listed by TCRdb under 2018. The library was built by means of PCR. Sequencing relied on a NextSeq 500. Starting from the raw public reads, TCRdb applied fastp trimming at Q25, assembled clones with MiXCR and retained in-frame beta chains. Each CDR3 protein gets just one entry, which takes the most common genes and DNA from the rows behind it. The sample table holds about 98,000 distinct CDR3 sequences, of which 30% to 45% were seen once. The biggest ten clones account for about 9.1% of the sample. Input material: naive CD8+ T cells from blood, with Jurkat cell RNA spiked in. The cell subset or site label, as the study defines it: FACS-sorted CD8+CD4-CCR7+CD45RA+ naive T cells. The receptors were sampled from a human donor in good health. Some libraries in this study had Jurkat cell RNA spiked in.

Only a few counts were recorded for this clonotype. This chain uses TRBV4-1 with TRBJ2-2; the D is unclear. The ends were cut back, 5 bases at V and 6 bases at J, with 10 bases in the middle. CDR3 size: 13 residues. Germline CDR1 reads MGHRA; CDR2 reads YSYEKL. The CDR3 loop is CASSYEPAGELFF. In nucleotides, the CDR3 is TGCGCCAGCAGCTACGAACCCGCCGGGGAGCTGTTTTTT.

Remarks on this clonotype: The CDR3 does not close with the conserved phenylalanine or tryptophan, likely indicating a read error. This CDR3 is CASSEYRGHNQPQHI. The CDR3 nucleotides are TGTGCCAGCAGTGAATACAGAGGGCACAATCAGCCCCAGCATATT. The chain uses TRBV2 and TRBJ1-5, with D hard to call. CDR3 length: 15 amino acids. The ends were cut back, 2 bases at V and 3 bases at J, with 11 bases in the middle. Germline loops: CDR1 SNHLY, CDR2 FYNNEI.

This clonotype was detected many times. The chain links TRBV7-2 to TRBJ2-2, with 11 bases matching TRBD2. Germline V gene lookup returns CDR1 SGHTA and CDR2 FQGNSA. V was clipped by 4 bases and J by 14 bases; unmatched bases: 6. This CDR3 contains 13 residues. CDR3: CASSSGTSGPLFF. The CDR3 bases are TGTGCCAGCAGCTCCGGGACTAGCGGACCCCTGTTTTTT.

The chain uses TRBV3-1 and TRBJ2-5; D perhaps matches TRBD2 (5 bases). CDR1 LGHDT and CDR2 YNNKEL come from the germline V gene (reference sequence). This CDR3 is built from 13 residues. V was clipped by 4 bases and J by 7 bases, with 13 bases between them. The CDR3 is CASSREGRGTQYF. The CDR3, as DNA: TGTGCCAGCAGCCGCGAGGGCCGGGGGACCCAGTACTTC.

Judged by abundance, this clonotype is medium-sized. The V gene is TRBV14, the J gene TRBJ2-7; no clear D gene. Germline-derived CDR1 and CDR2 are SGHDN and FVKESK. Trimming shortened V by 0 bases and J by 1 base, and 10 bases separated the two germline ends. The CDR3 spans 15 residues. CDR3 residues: CASSQDLGRSYEQYF. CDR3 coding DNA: TGTGCCAGCAGCCAAGATCTAGGACGGTCCTACGAGCAGTACTTC.

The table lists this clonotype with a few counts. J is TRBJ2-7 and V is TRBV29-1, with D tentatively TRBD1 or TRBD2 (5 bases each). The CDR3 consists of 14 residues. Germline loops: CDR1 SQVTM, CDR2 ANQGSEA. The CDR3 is CSIISPGTSYEQYF. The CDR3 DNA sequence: TGCAGTATCATAAGTCCAGGGACCTCCTACGAGCAGTACTTC.

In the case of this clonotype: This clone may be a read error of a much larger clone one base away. This CDR3 reads CASSSTSGNYADTQYF. The CDR3, as DNA: TGTGCCAGCAGCTCAACTAGCGGGAATTATGCAGATACGCAGTATTTT. The gene calls are TRBV13 and TRBJ2-3, with 10 bases that match TRBD2. After removal of 4 bases from V and 4 bases from J, the junction contained 8 bases not matched to a gene. CDR3 length: 16 amino acids. Germline V gene sequence: CDR1 PRHDT, CDR2 FYEKMQ (reference sequence).

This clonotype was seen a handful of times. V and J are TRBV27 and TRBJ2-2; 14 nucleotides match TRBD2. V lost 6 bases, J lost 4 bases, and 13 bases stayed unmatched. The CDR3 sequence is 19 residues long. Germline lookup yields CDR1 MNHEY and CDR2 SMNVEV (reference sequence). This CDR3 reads CASRRPGLAGALGTGELFF. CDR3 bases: TGTGCCAGCAGAAGACCGGGACTAGCGGGAGCATTGGGCACCGGGGAGCTGTTTTTT.

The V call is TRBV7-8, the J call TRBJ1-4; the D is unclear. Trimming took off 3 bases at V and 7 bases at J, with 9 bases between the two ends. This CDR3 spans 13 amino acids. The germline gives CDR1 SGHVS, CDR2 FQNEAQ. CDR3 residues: CASSFGPIEKLFF. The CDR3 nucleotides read TGTGCCAGCAGCTTCGGGCCAATTGAAAAACTGTTTTTT.

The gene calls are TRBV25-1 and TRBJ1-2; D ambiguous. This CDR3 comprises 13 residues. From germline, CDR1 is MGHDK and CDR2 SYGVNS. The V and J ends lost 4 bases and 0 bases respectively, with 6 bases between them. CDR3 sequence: CASSAGANYGYTF. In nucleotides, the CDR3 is TGTGCCAGCAGTGCCGGGGCTAACTATGGCTACACCTTC.

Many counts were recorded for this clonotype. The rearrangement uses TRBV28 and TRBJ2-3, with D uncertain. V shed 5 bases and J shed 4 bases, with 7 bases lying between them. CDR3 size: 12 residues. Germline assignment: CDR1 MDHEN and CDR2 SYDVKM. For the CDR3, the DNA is TGTGCCAGCAGTCCGTTCGCAGATACGCAGTATTTT. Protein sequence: CASSPFADTQYF.

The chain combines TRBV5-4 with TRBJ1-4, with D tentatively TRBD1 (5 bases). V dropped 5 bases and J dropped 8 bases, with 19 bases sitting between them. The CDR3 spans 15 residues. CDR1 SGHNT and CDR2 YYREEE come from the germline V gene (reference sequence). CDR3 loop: CASSMIGTFGEKLFF. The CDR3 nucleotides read TGTGCCAGCAGTATGATCGGGACTTTTGGGGAAAAACTGTTTTTT. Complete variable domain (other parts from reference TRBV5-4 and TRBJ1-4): ETGVTQSPTHLIKTRGQQVTLRCSSQSGHNTVSWYQQALGQGPQFIFQYYREEENGRGNFPPRFSGLQFPNYSSELNVNALELDDSALYLCASSMIGTFGEKLFFGSGTQLSVL.

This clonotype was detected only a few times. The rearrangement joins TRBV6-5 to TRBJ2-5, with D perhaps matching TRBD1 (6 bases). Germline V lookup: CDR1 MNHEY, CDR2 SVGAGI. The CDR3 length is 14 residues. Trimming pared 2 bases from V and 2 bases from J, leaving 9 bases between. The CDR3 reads CASSYRTVQETQYF. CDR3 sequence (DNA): TGTGCCAGCAGTTACCGGACAGTTCAAGAGACCCAGTACTTC.

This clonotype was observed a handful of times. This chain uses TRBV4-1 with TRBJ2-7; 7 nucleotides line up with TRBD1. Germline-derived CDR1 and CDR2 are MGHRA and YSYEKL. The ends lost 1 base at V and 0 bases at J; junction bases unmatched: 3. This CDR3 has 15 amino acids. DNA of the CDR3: TGCGCCAGCAGCCAAGCGACAGGGACCTCCTACGAGCAGTACTTC. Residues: CASSQATGTSYEQYF.

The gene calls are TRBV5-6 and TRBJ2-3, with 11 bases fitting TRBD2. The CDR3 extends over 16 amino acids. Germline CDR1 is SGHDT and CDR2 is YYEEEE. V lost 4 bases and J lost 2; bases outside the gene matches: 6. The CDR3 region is CASSPSGRPYTDTQYF. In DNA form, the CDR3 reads TGTGCCAGCAGCCCTAGCGGGAGGCCCTACACAGATACGCAGTATTTT.

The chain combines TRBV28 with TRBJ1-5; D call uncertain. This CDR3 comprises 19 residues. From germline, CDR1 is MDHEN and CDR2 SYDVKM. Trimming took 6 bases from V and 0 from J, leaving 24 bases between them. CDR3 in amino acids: CASSPVREKHLYSNQPQHF. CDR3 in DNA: TGTGCCAGCAGCCCAGTAAGGGAGAAACACCTTTATAGCAATCAGCCCCAGCATTTT.